Listed here is a single TCR beta chain. No antigen is known for it. The CDR3 runs to 16 residues. Germline values: CDR1 DFQATT, CDR2 SNEGSKA (reference sequence). cDNA was produced in eight separate reactions per sample. TCRdb processed the 5' RACE reads again and assigns one entry to each CDR3 protein, with no DNA. This sample's clone table lists more than 85,000 distinct CDR3 sequences. The source of the sample is a study of monozygotic twins with inflammatory bowel disease. Study conclusions and caveats: Different T cell subtypes could not be distinguished.

The receptor comes from a human donor with ulcerative colitis or Crohn's disease, or a healthy co-twin of an affected twin (not recorded which). This chain uses TRBV20-1 with TRBJ1-2; the TRBD1 assignment by TCRdb is unverifiable without DNA. The source material was blood. The CDR3 loop is CSARVAQGQGNYGYTF.